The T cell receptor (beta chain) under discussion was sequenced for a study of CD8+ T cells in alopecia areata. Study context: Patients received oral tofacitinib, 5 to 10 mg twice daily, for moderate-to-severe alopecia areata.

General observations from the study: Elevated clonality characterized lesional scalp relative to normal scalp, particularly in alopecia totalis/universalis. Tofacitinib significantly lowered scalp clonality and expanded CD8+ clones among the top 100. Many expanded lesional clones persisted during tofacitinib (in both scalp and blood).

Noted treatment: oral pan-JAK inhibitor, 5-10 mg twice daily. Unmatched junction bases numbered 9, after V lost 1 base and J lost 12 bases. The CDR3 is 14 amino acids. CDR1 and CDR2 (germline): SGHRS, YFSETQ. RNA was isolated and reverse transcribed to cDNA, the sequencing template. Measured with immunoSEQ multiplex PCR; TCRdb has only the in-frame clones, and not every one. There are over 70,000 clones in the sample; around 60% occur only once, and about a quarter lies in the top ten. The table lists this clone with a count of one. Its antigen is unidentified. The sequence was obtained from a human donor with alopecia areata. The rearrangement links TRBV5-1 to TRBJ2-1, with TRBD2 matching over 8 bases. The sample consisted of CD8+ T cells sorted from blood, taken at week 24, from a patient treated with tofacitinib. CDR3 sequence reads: CASSLRQLSGVQFF. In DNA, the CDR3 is TGCGCCAGCAGCTTGAGACAGCTTAGCGGGGTGCAGTTCTTC.